These T cell receptor beta chains were read from a single sample in a study of neurological immune-mediated disorders. TCRdb reprocessed the 5' RACE reads with MiXCR, giving one entry per CDR3 protein. The sample gives about 55,000 distinct CDR3 sequences, over 4% of which show up once; 2.5% to 3% is in the top ten. Sequences were obtained from PBMCs. All receptors derive from a man between 45 and 60 years old with multiple sclerosis. The CDR3 runs from the conserved cysteine through the conserved F or W. D genes are given only for firm matches. Size is omitted from some rows. Given values are once, few, many or a class for expanded clones.

>many|15|TRBV9|TRBD2|TRBJ2-1
CASSATGLTSGEQFF
TGTGCCAGCAGCGCCACGGGTTTGACTAGCGGGGAGCAGTTCTTC
>few|15|TRBV5-1|TRBD1|TRBJ1-5
CASSLTGQANQPQNF
TGCGCCAGCAGCCTAACCGGACAGGCCAATCAGCCCCAGAATTTT
>many|13|TRBV11-3|-|TRBJ1-5
CASSQDSRQPQHF
TGTGCCAGCAGCCAGGACAGTAGACAGCCCCAGCATTTT
>many|15|TRBV20-1|TRBD1|TRBJ1-5
CSARNRGYSNQPQNF
TGCAGTGCTAGAAACAGGGGTTATAGCAATCAGCCCCAGAATTTT
>many|14|TRBV5-1|TRBD1|TRBJ1-6
CASSFDRGNSPLNF
TGCGCCAGCAGCTTTGACAGGGGTAATTCACCCCTCAACTTT
>many|16|TRBV9|TRBD1|TRBJ2-3
CASSDSGGKGTDTQYF
TGTGCCAGCAGCGATTCAGGGGGCAAAGGCACAGATACGCAGTATTTT
>many|16|TRBV28|-|TRBJ1-2
CASSQQNPTNNYGYTF
TGTGCCAGCAGTCAACAAAATCCTACTAATAACTATGGCTACACCTTC
>medium-sized|13|TRBV30|-|TRBJ1-1
CAWSLGKNTEAFF
TGTGCCTGGAGCCTGGGGAAGAACACTGAAGCTTTCTTT
>-|13|TRBV6-6|-|TRBJ1-5
CASSYDGNQPQHF
TGTGCCAGCAGTTACGATGGCAATCAGCCCCAGCATTTT
>many|13|TRBV5-1|-|TRBJ1-6
CASSFDGDSPLHF
TGCGCCAGCAGCTTTGACGGGGATTCACCCCTCCACTTT
>-|12|TRBV29-1|-|TRBJ2-7
CSVEIPPYEQYF
TGCAGCGTTGAAATACCCCCCTACGAGCAGTACTTC
>many|15|TRBV2|-|TRBJ2-5
CASRAERTYQETQYF
TGTGCCAGCAGAGCCGAAAGGACTTATCAAGAGACCCAGTACTTC
>many|13|TRBV7-9|-|TRBJ1-1
CASTSTGNTEAFF
TGTGCCAGCACCTCGACAGGGAACACTGAAGCTTTCTTT
>many|17|TRBV20-1|TRBD2|TRBJ2-3
CSARDPFRLAGTDTQYF
TGCAGTGCTAGAGACCCCTTCAGACTAGCGGGCACAGATACGCAGTATTTT
>many|15|TRBV2|TRBD2|TRBJ2-3
CASSRTSGVTDTQYF
TGTGCCAGCAGTCGCACTAGCGGGGTCACAGATACGCAGTATTTT
>many|16|TRBV28|TRBD2|TRBJ2-1
CASSLLGGGPLVEQFF
TGTGCCAGCAGTTTACTTGGGGGAGGGCCTTTGGTTGAGCAGTTCTTC
>many|17|TRBV3-1|TRBD1|TRBJ1-1
CASSPPLSTGGRTEAFF
TGTGCCAGCAGCCCACCTCTCTCGACAGGGGGCAGGACTGAAGCTTTCTTT
>many|12|TRBV7-6|-|TRBJ2-7
CASSPLMGEQYF
TGTGCCAGCAGCCCCCTAATGGGGGAGCAGTACTTC
>many|17|TRBV20-1|TRBD2|TRBJ2-1
CSARDSDIAGVTNEQFF
TGCAGTGCTAGAGATTCAGACATAGCGGGGGTGACAAATGAGCAGTTCTTC
>many|15|TRBV20-1|-|TRBJ2-3
CSARRPGADTDTQYF
TGCAGTGCTAGACGCCCGGGAGCGGACACAGATACGCAGTATTTT
>medium-sized|13|TRBV28|-|TRBJ1-2
CASSRNFLDGYTF
TGTGCCAGCAGCCGCAATTTTCTGGATGGCTACACCTTC
>many|12|TRBV7-9|TRBD1|TRBJ1-1
CASRIDREEAFF
TGTGCCAGCAGAATAGACAGGGAAGAAGCTTTCTTT
>many|15|TRBV5-1|TRBD1|TRBJ1-4
CASSPPVQGAFKLFF
TGCGCCAGCAGCCCCCCCGTGCAGGGGGCATTTAAACTGTTTTTT
>many|13|TRBV7-8|-|TRBJ2-1
CASSLRVYNEQFF
TGTGCCAGCAGCTTAAGGGTCTACAATGAGCAGTTCTTC
>many|14|TRBV6-4|-|TRBJ2-2
CASSDSQDTGELFF
TGTGCCAGCAGTGACTCACAGGACACCGGGGAGCTGTTTTTT
>many|16|TRBV12-3/TRBV12-4|TRBD1|TRBJ1-1
CASSSPWTGMNTEAFF
TGTGCCAGCAGTTCGCCTTGGACAGGGATGAACACTGAAGCTTTCTTT
>many|12|TRBV5-5|-|TRBJ1-1
CASSLEVGTAFF
TGTGCCAGCAGCTTGGAGGTAGGGACGGCTTTCTTT
>-|12|TRBV11-2|-|TRBJ1-2
CASSIQGNGYTF
TGTGCCAGCAGCATACAGGGAAATGGCTACACCTTC
>few|14|TRBV6-1|-|TRBJ1-2
CASNRQVSGYGYTF
TGTGCCAGCAACCGACAGGTTTCTGGATATGGCTACACCTTC
>-|17|TRBV20-1|-|TRBJ1-6
CSARDHWVGMINSPLHF
TGCAGTGCTAGAGATCATTGGGTAGGGATGATAAATTCACCCCTCCACTTT
>many|12|TRBV20-1|-|TRBJ1-2
CSAPAGGGGYTF
TGCAGTGCCCCGGCGGGTGGAGGCGGCTACACCTTC
>many|14|TRBV27|TRBD1|TRBJ1-1
CASSPGTGGTEAFF
TGTGCCAGCAGTCCCGGGACAGGGGGCACTGAAGCTTTCTTT
>many|16|TRBV28|-|TRBJ2-2
CASSYGPNTNTGELFF
TGTGCCAGCAGCTACGGACCGAATACGAACACCGGGGAGCTGTTTTTT
>many|12|TRBV3-1|-|TRBJ2-5
CASSPYQETQYF
TGTGCCAGCAGCCCCTACCAAGAGACCCAGTACTTC
>many|15|TRBV5-1|-|TRBJ2-3
CASSLAVSNTDTQYF
TGCGCCAGCAGCTTGGCTGTTTCAAACACAGATACGCAGTATTTT
>many|14|TRBV5-6|-|TRBJ2-7
CASSPGTVSYEQYF
TGTGCCAGCAGCCCTGGGACTGTCTCCTACGAGCAGTACTTC
>many|13|TRBV12-3/TRBV12-4|-|TRBJ1-4
CASSLRRREKLFF
TGTGCCAGCAGTCTTAGAAGACGGGAAAAACTGTTTTTT
>many|16|TRBV20-1|TRBD2|TRBJ2-7
CSARAPTSLGVYEQYF
TGCAGTGCTAGAGCTCCGACTAGCCTGGGCGTCTACGAGCAGTACTTC
>-|15|TRBV3-1|TRBD2|TRBJ2-3
CASSHVAGGTDTQYF
TGTGCCAGCAGCCACGTCGCGGGAGGAACAGATACGCAGTATTTT
>many|16|TRBV6-5|-|TRBJ2-7
CASSYSGRLLSGEQYF
TGTGCCAGCAGTTACTCGGGGAGACTATTATCAGGCGAGCAGTACTTC
>few|14|TRBV3-1|-|TRBJ2-1
CASSQDGAGAEQFF
TGTGCCAGCAGCCAAGATGGGGCGGGGGCTGAGCAGTTCTTC
>few|15|TRBV3-1|-|TRBJ1-1
CASSPDRRKGTEAFF
TGTGCCAGCAGCCCCGATCGGCGAAAGGGAACTGAAGCTTTCTTT
>many|14|TRBV2|-|TRBJ2-3
CASERLKRTDTQYF
TGTGCCAGCGAACGTTTGAAGCGCACAGATACGCAGTATTTT
>many|13|TRBV29-1|-|TRBJ2-1
CSVALTQNNEQFF
TGCAGCGTTGCACTCACACAGAACAATGAGCAGTTCTTC
>-|15|TRBV5-5|TRBD1|TRBJ2-7
CASSLYGTEPYEQYF
TGTGCCAGCAGCTTGTACGGGACAGAGCCCTACGAGCAGTACTTC
>-|12|TRBV7-9|-|TRBJ2-3
CASSLVEGTQYF
TGTGCCAGCAGCTTAGTAGAGGGTACGCAGTATTTT
>-|15|TRBV5-1|-|TRBJ2-2
CASMQGGTNTGELFF
TGCGCCAGCATGCAGGGGGGAACGAACACCGGGGAGCTGTTTTTT
>many|15|TRBV12-3/TRBV12-4|TRBD1|TRBJ2-2
CASSLRQGFTGELFF
TGTGCCAGCAGTTTGCGACAGGGTTTCACCGGGGAGCTGTTTTTT
>many|14|TRBV20-1|-|TRBJ2-7
CSARVPGRPNEQYF
TGCAGTGCTAGAGTACCGGGACGGCCGAACGAGCAGTACTTC
>-|16|TRBV18|TRBD2|TRBJ2-3
CASSPPVRGGTDTQYF
TGTGCCAGCTCACCTCCTGTCCGGGGGGGCACAGATACGCAGTATTTT
>many|14|TRBV20-1|TRBD1|TRBJ1-5
CSAKEDRANQPQHF
TGCAGTGCAAAAGAGGACAGGGCCAATCAGCCCCAGCATTTT
>few|14|TRBV7-9|TRBD1|TRBJ1-4
CASSQGQDNEKLFF
TGTGCCAGCAGCCAGGGACAGGATAATGAAAAACTGTTTTTT